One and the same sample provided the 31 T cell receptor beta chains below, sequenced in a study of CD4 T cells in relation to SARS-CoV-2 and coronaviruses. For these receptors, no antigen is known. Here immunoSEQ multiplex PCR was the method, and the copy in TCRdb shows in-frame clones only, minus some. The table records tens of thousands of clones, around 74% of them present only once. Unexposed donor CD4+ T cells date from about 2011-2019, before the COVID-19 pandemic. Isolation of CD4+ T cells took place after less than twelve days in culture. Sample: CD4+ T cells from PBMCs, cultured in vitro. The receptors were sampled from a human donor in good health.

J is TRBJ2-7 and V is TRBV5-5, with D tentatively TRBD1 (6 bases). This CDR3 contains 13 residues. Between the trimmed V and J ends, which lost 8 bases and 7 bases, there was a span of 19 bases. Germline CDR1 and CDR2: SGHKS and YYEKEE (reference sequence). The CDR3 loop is CASTYRELGEQYF. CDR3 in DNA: TGTGCCAGTACTTACAGGGAATTGGGTGAGCAGTACTTC. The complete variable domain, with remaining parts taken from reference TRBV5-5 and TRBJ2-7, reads DAGVTQSPTHLIKTRGQQVTLRCSPISGHKSVSWYQQVLGQGPQFIFQYYEKEERGRGNFPDRFSARQFPNYSSELNVNALLLGDSALYLCASTYRELGEQYFGPGTRLTVT.

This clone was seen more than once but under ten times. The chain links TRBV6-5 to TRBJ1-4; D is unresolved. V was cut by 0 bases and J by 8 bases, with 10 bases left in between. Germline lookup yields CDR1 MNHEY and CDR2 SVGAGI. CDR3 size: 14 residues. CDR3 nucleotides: TGTGCCAGCAGTTACTCGAGCAGACTCGAAAAACTGTTTTTT. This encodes CASSYSSRLEKLFF.

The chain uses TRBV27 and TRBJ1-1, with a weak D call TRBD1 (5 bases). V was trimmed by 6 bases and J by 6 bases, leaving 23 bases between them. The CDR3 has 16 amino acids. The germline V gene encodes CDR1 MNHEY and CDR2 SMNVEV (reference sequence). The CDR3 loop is CASRRGGASGTAEAFF. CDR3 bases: TGTGCCAGCAGACGCGGGGGAGCCAGCGGTACCGCTGAAGCTTTCTTT.

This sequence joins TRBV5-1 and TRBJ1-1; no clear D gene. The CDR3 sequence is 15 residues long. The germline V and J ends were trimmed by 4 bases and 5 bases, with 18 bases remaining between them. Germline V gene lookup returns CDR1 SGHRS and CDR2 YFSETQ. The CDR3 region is CASSPAQAIGTEAFF. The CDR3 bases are TGCGCCAGCAGCCCAGCTCAGGCCATTGGGACTGAAGCTTTCTTT.

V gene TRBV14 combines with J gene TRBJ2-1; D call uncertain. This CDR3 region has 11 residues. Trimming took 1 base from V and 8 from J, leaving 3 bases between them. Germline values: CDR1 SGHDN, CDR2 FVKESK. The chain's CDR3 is CASSQGYEQFF. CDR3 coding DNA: TGTGCCAGCAGCCAAGGGTATGAGCAGTTCTTC. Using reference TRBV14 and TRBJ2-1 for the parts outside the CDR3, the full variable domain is EAGVTQFPSHSVIEKGQTVTLRCDPISGHDNLYWYRRVMGKEIKFLLHFVKESKQDESGMPNNRFLAERTGGTYSTLKVQPAELEDSGVYFCASSQGYEQFFGPGTRLTVL.

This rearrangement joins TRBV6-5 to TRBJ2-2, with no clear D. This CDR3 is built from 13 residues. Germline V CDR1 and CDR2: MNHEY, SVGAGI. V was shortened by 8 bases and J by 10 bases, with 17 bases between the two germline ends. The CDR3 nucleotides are TGTGCCAGCTCCCCTGGGGATTTGGAGGAGCTGTTTTTT. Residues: CASSPGDLEELFF.

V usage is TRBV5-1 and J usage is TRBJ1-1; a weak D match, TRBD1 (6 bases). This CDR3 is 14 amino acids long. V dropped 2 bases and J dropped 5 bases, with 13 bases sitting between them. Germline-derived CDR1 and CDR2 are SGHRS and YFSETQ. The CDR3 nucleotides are TGCGCCAGCAGCTTTAACAGGGCAGGGACTGAAGCTTTCTTT. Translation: CASSFNRAGTEAFF.

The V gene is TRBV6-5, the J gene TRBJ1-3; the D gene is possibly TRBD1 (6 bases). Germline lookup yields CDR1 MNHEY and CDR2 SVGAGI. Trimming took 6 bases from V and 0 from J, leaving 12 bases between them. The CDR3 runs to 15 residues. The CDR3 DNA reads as TGTGCCAGCAGCCGAGGACAGTCCTCTGGAAACACCATATATTTT. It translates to CASSRGQSSGNTIYF.

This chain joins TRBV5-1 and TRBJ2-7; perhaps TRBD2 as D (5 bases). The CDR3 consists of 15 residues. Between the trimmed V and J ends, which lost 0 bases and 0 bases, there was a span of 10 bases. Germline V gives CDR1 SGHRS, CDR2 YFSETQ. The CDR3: CASSLEGANSYEQYF. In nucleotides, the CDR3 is TGCGCCAGCAGCTTGGAGGGAGCGAACTCCTACGAGCAGTACTTC.

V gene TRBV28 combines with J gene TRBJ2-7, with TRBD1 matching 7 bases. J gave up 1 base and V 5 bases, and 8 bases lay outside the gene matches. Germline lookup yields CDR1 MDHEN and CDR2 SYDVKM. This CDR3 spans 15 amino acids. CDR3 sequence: CASSPRDSLSYEQYF. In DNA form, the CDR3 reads TGTGCCAGCAGTCCACGGGACAGCTTATCCTACGAGCAGTACTTC.

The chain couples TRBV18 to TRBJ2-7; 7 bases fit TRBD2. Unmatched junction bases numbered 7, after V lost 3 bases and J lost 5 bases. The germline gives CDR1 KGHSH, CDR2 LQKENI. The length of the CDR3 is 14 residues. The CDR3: CASSPRAGEDEQYF. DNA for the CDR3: TGTGCCAGCTCACCGCGGGCGGGAGAAGACGAGCAGTACTTC.

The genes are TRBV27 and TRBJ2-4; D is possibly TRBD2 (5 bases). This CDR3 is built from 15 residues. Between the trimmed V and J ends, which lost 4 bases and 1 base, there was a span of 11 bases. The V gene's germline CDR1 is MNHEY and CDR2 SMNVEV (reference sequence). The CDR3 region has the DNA TGTGCCAGCAGTTATACATGGGAGGCCAAAAACATTCAGTACTTC. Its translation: CASSYTWEAKNIQYF.

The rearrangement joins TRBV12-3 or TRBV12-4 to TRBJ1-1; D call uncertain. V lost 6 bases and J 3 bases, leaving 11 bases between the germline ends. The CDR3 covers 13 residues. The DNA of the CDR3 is TGTGCCAGCAGGTTCTCGGATTACACTGAAGCTTTCTTT. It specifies CASRFSDYTEAFF.

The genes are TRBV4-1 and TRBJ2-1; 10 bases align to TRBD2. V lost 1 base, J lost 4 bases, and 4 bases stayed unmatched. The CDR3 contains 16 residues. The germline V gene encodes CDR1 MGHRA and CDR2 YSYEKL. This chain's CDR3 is CASSQAPSGGYNEQFF. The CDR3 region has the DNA TGCGCCAGCAGCCAAGCGCCTAGCGGGGGTTACAATGAGCAGTTCTTC.

CDR3 in DNA: TGTGCCAGCAGTTACTCGGAGGGTTACTATGGCTACACCTTC. Amino acids: CASSYSEGYYGYTF. The chain uses TRBV6-5 and TRBJ1-2; D gene uncertain. Trimming left V 0 bases short and J 3 bases short, with 8 bases between. CDR3 length equals 14 residues. Looked up from germline, CDR1 is MNHEY and CDR2 is SVGAGI.

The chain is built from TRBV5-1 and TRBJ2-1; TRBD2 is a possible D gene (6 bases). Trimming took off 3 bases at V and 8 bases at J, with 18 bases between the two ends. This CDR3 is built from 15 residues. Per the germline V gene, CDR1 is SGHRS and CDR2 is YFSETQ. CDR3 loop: CASSSLSDGGHEQFF. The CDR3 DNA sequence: TGCGCCAGCAGCTCTCTATCGGACGGGGGTCATGAGCAGTTCTTC. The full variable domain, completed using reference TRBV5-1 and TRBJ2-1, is KAGVTQTPRYLIKTRGQQVTLSCSPISGHRSVSWYQQTPGQGLQFLFEYFSETQRNKGNFPGRFSGRQFSNSRSEMNVSTLELGDSALYLCASSSLSDGGHEQFFGPGTRLTVL.

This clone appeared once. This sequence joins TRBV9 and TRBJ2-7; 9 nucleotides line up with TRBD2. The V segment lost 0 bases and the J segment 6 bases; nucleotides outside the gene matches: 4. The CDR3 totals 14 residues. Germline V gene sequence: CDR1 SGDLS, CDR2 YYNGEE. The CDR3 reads CASSVGYSGSEQYF. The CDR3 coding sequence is TGTGCCAGCAGCGTAGGGTATAGCGGGAGCGAGCAGTACTTC.

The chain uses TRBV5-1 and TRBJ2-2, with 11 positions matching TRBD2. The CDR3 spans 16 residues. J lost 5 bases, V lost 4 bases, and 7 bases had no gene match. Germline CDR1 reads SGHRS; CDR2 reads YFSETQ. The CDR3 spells CASSIAGLAGTGELFF. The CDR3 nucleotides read TGCGCCAGCAGCATCGCTGGACTAGCGGGTACCGGGGAGCTGTTTTTT.

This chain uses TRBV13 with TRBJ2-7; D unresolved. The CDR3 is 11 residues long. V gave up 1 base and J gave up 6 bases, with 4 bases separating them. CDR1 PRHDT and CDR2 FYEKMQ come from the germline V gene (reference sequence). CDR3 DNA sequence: TGTGCCAGCAGCTTAGTAGGCGAGCAGTACTTC. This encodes CASSLVGEQYF.

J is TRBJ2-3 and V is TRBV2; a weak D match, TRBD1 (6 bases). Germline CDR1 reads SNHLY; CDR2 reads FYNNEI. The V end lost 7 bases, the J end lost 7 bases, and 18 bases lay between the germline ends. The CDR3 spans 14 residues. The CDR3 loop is CASNTGTGRNTQYF. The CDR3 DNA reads TGTGCCAGCAATACAGGGACGGGTAGAAATACGCAGTATTTT.

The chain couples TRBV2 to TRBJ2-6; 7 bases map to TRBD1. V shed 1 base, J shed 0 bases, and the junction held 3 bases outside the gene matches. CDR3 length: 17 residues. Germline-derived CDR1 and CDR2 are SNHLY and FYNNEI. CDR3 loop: CASSEVAGGSGANVLTF. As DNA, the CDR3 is TGTGCCAGCAGTGAAGTGGCAGGGGGCTCTGGGGCCAACGTCCTGACTTTC. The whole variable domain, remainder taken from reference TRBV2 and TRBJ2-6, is EPEVTQTPSHQVTQMGQEVILRCVPISNHLYFYWYRQILGQKVEFLVSFYNNEISEKSEIFDDQFSVERPDGSNFTLKIRSTKLEDSAMYFCASSEVAGGSGANVLTFGAGSRLTVL.

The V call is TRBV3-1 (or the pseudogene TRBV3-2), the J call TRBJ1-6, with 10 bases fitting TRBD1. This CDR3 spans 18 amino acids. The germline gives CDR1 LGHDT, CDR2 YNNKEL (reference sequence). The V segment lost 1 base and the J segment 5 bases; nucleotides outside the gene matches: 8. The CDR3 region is CASSQGPTGTGDNSPLHF. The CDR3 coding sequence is TGTGCCAGCAGCCAAGGGCCGACCGGGACAGGGGATAATTCACCCCTCCACTTT.

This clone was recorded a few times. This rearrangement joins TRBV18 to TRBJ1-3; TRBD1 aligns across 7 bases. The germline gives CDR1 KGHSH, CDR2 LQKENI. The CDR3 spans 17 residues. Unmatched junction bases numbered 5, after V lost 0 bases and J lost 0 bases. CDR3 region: CASSPPRGGTSGNTIYF. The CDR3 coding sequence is TGTGCCAGCTCACCACCGAGAGGGGGCACCTCTGGAAACACCATATATTTT.

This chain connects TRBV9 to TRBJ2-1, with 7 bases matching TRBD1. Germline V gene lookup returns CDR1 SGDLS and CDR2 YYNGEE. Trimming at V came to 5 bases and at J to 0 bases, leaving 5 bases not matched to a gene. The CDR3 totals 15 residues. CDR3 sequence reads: CASSARGFSYNEQFF. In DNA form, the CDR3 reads TGTGCCAGCAGTGCCAGGGGGTTCTCCTACAATGAGCAGTTCTTC.

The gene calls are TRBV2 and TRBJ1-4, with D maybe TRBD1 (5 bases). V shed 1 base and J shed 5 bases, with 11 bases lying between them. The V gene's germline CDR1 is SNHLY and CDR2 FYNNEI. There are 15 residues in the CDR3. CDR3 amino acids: CASSEGGTKNEKLFF. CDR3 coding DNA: TGTGCCAGCAGTGAAGGTGGGACGAAAAATGAAAAACTGTTTTTT.

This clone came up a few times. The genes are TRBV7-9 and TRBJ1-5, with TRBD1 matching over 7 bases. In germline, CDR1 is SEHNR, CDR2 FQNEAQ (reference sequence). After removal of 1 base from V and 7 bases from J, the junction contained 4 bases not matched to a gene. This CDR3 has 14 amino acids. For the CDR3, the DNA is TGTGCCAGCAGCTTAGAAGGGGGCAGCCAGCCCCAGCATTTT. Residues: CASSLEGGSQPQHF.

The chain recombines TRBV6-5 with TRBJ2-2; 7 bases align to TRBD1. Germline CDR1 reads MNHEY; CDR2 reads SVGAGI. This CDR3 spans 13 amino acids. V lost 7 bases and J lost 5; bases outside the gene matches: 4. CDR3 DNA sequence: TGTGCCAGCACTACAGGGGATACCGGGGAGCTGTTTTTT. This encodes CASTTGDTGELFF.

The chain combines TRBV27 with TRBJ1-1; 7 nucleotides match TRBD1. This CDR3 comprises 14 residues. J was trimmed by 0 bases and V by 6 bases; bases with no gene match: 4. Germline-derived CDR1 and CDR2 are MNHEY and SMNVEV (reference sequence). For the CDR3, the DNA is TGTGCCAGCAGGTTGACAGGGATGAACACTGAAGCTTTCTTT. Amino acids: CASRLTGMNTEAFF.

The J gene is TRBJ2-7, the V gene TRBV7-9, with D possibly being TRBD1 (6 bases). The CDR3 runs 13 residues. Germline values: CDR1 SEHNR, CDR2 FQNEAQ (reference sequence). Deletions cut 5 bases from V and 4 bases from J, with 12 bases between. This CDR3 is CASSQGTHYEQYF. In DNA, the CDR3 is TGTGCCAGCAGCCAAGGGACACATTACGAGCAGTACTTC.

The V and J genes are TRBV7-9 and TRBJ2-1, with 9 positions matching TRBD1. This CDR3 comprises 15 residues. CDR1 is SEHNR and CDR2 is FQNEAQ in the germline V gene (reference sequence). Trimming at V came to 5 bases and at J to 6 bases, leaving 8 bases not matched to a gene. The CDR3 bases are TGTGCCAGCAGCCTCGACAGGGGGAGGGCCAATGAGCAGTTCTTC. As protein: CASSLDRGRANEQFF.

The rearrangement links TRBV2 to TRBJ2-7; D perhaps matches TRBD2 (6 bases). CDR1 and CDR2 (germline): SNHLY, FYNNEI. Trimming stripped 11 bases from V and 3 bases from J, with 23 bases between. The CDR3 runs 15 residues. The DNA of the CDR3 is TGTGCCTCCTCCGTTGGAGGGAACTCGGTCTACGAGCAGTACTTC. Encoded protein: CASSVGGNSVYEQYF.